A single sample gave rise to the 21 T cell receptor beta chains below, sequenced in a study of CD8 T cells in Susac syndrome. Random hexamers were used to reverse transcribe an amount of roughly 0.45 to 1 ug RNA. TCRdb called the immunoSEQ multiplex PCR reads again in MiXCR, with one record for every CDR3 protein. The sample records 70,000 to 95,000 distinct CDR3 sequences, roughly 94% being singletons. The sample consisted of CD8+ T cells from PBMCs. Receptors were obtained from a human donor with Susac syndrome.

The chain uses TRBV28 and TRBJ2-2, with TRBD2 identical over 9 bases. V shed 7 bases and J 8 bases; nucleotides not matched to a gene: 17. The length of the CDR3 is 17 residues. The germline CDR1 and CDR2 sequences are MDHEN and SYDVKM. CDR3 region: CASMITGASGMWGELFF. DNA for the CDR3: TGTGCCAGCATGATAACCGGGGCTAGCGGGATGTGGGGGGAGCTGTTTTTT. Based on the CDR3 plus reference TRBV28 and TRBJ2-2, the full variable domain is DVKVTQSSRYLVKRTGEKVFLECVQDMDHENMFWYRQDPGLGLRLIYFSYDVKMKEKGDIPEGYSVSREKKERFSLILESASTNQTSMYLCASMITGASGMWGELFFGEGSRLTVL.

In DNA form, the CDR3 reads TGTGCCAGTAGCCCCAGCATAAGGAGCACTGAAGCTTTCTTT. Encoded protein: CASSPSIRSTEAFF. This chain connects TRBV19 to TRBJ1-1; D is uncertain. Per the germline V gene, CDR1 is LNHDA and CDR2 is SQIVND (reference sequence). V was shortened by 6 bases and J by 4 bases, with 15 bases between the two germline ends. The length of the CDR3 is 14 residues.

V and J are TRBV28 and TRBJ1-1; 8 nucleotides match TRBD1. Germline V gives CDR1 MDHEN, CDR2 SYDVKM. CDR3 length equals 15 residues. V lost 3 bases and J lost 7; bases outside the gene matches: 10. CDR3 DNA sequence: TGTGCCAGCAGTTTTCCGGCCTCGGGACAGGTTGAAGCTTTCTTT. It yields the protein CASSFPASGQVEAFF.

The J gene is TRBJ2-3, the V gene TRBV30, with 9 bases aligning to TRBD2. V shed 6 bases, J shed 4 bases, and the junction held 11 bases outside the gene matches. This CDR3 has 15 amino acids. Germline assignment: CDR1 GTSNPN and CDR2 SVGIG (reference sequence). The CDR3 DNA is TGTGCCTGTTCCATTAGCGGGGGCAGCGCAGATACGCAGTATTTT. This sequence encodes CACSISGGSADTQYF.

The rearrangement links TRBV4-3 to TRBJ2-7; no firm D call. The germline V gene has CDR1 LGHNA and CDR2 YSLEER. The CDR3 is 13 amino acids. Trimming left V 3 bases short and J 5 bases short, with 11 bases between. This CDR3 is CASSQDGQDEQYF. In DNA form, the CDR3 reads TGCGCCAGCAGCCAGGACGGTCAGGACGAGCAGTACTTC.

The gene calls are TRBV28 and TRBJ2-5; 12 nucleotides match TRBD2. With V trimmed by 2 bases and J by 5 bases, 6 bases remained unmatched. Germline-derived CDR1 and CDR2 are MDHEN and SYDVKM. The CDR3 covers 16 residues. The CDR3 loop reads CASSLVLAGGPETQYF. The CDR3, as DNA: TGTGCCAGCAGTTTAGTTCTAGCGGGAGGGCCCGAGACCCAGTACTTC. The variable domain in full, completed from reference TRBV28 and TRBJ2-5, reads DVKVTQSSRYLVKRTGEKVFLECVQDMDHENMFWYRQDPGLGLRLIYFSYDVKMKEKGDIPEGYSVSREKKERFSLILESASTNQTSMYLCASSLVLAGGPETQYFGPGTRLLVL.

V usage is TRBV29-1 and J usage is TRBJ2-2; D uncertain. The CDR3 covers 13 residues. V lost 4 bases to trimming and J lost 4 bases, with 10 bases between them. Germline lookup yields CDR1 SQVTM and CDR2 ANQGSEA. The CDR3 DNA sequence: TGCAGCGTTGCAACGACAACCACCGGGGAGCTGTTTTTT. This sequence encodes CSVATTTTGELFF.

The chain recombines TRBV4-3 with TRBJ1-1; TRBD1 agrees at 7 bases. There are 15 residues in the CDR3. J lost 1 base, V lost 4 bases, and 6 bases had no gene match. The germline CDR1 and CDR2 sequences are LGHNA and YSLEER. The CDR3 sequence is CASSPGQAWNTEAFF. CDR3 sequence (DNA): TGCGCCAGCAGCCCTGGACAGGCATGGAACACTGAAGCTTTCTTT.

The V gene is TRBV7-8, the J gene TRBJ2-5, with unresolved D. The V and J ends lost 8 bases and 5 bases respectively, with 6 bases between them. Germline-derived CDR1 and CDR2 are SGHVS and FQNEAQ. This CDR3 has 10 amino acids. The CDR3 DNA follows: TGTGCCAGCGGATGGGAGACCCAGTACTTC. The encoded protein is CASGWETQYF.

The DNA of the CDR3 is TGTGCCAGCAGAAAGGCAGGGAACTATGGCTACACCTTC. This gives the protein CASRKAGNYGYTF. This rearrangement joins TRBV6-4 to TRBJ1-2, with a possible D match to TRBD1 (5 bases). V lost 6 bases and J 2 bases, leaving 10 bases between the germline ends. The CDR3 totals 13 residues. Germline CDR1 and CDR2: MRHNA and SNTAGT.

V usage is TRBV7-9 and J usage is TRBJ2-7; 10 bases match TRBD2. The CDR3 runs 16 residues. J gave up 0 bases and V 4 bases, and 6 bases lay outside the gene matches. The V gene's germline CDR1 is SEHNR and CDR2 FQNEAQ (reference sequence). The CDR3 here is CASSSRTSGFSYEQYF. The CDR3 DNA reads TGTGCCAGCAGCTCCAGGACTAGCGGTTTCTCCTACGAGCAGTACTTC.

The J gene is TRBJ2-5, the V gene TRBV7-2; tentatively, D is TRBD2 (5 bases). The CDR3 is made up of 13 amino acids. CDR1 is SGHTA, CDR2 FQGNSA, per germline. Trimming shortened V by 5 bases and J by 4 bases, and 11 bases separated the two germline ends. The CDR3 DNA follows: TGTGCCAGCAGCGGCGGACGGGGAGAGACCCAGTACTTC. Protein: CASSGGRGETQYF.

The CDR3 spells CSVEGTADGNEAEAFF. CDR3 DNA: TGCAGCGTTGAAGGGACAGCTGACGGTAATGAAGCTGAAGCTTTCTTT. This chain links TRBV29-1 with TRBJ1-1, with a tentative D call TRBD1 (6 bases). This CDR3 is 16 amino acids long. Trimming took 1 base from V and 6 from J, leaving 21 bases between them. Germline values: CDR1 SQVTM, CDR2 ANQGSEA.

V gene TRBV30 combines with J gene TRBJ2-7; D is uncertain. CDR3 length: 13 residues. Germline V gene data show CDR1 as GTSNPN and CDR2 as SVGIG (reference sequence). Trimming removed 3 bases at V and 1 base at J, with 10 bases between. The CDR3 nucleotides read TGTGCCTGGAGCGGCGGACCATCCTACGAGCAGTACTTC. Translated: CAWSGGPSYEQYF. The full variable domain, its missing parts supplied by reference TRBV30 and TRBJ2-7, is SQTIHQWPATLVQPVGSPLSLECTVEGTSNPNLYWYRQAAGRGLQLLFYSVGIGQISSEVPQNLSASRPQDRQFILSSKKLLLSDSGFYLCAWSGGPSYEQYFGPGTRLTVT.

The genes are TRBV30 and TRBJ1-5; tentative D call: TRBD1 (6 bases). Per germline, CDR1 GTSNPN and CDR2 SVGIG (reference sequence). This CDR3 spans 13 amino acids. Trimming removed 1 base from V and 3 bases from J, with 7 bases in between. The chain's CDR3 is CAWSEGVNQPQHF. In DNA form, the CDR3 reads TGTGCCTGGAGTGAGGGGGTCAATCAGCCCCAGCATTTT.

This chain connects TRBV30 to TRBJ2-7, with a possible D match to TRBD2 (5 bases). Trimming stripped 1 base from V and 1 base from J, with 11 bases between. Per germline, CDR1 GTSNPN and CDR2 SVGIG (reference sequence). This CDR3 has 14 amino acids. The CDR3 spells CAWSDGVSSYEQYF. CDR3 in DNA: TGTGCCTGGAGTGACGGGGTGAGTTCCTACGAGCAGTACTTC. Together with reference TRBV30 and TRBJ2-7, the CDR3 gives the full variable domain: SQTIHQWPATLVQPVGSPLSLECTVEGTSNPNLYWYRQAAGRGLQLLFYSVGIGQISSEVPQNLSASRPQDRQFILSSKKLLLSDSGFYLCAWSDGVSSYEQYFGPGTRLTVT.

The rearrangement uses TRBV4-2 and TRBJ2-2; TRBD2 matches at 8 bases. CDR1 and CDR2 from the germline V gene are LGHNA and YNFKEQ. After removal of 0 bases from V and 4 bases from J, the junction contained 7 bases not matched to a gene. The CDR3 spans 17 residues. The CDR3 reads CASSQDTAGAGTGELFF. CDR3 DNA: TGTGCCAGCAGCCAAGATACAGCGGGAGCCGGCACCGGGGAGCTGTTTTTT.

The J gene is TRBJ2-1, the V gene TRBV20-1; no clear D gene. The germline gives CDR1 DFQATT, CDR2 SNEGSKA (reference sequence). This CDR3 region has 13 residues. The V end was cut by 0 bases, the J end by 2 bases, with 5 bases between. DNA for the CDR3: TGCAGTGCTAGAGATGGCCCCTACAATGAGCAGTTCTTC. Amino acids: CSARDGPYNEQFF.

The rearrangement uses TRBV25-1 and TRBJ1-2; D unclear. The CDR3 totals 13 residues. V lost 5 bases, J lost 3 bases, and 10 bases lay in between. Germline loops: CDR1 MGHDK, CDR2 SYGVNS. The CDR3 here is CASSMSGDYGYTF. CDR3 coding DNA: TGTGCCAGCAGTATGTCCGGGGACTATGGCTACACCTTC.

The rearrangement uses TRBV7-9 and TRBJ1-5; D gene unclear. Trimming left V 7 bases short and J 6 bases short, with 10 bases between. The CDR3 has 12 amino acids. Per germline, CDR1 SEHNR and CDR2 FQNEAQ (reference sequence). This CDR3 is CASTLGSQPQHF. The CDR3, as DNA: TGTGCCAGCACCCTGGGTAGTCAGCCCCAGCATTTT.

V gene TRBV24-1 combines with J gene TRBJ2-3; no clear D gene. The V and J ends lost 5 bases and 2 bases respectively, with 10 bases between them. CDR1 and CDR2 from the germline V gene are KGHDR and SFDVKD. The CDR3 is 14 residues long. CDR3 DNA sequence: TGTGCCACCAGTGCCTTGGTAGCCACAGATACGCAGTATTTT. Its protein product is CATSALVATDTQYF.